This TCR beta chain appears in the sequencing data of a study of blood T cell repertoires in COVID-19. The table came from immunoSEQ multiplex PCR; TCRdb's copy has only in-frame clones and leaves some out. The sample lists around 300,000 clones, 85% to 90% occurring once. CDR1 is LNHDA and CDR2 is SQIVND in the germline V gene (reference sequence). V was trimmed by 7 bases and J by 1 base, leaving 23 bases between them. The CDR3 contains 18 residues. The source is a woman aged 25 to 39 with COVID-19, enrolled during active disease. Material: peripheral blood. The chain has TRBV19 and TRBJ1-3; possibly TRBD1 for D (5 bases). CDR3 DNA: TGTGCCAGTACCCTCGGGACCGGGAGACCGATATCTGGAAACACCATATATTTT. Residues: CASTLGTGRPISGNTIYF.